The 28 T cell receptor beta chains below come from one sample, sequenced in a study of identical twins' blood T cells (dated by TCRdb to 2012 to 2014). Receptor libraries were prepared by 5' RACE. Data came from an Illumina Genome Analyzer IIx. TCRdb reworked the public reads: Q25 trimming with fastp, MiXCR clone assembly, productive beta chains retained. Duplicate CDR3 protein sequences are folded into a single record with the most common DNA and genes. In this sample the table shows 300,000 to 450,000 distinct CDR3 sequences, 28% of which occur a single time. The ten largest clones capture about 6% of the sample. Sequences were obtained from PBMCs. These receptors came from a woman aged 18-55 years in good health.

V gene TRBV19 combines with J gene TRBJ1-4, with D possibly matching TRBD1 (5 bases). The CDR3 is 14 residues long. CDR1 LNHDA and CDR2 SQIVND come from the germline V gene (reference sequence). The V end was cut by 7 bases, the J end by 0 bases, with 9 bases between. The DNA for the CDR3 is TGTGCCAGTACCGACAGACCAACTAATGAAAAACTGTTTTTT. Residues: CASTDRPTNEKLFF.

This clonotype has only a few counts. This rearrangement joins TRBV12-5 to TRBJ1-3; TRBD1 is a possible D gene (5 bases). Trimming took off 6 bases at V and 0 bases at J, with 12 bases between the two ends. Germline CDR1 LGHNT, CDR2 FRNRAP. This CDR3 has 15 amino acids. CDR3 in amino acids: CASGPSGSSGNTIYF. In DNA, the CDR3 is TGTGCTAGTGGCCCGTCAGGGAGCTCTGGAAACACCATATATTTT.

The CDR3 DNA sequence: TGTGCCAGCAGTTACTCCGGGGTAGATGAGCAGTTCTTC. Protein sequence: CASSYSGVDEQFF. The rearrangement links TRBV6-5 to TRBJ2-1; D is perhaps TRBD2 (5 bases). The CDR3 runs to 13 residues. The V end was cut by 0 bases, the J end by 8 bases, with 8 bases between. Germline V CDR1 and CDR2: MNHEY, SVGAGI.

This clonotype appeared a few times. Germline and junction disagree at one end, which may indicate a read error. The chain joins TRBV20-1 to TRBJ1-1; 7 nucleotides line up with TRBD1. Germline loops: CDR1 DFQATT, CDR2 SNEGSKA (reference sequence). The CDR3 sequence is 14 residues long. The CDR3 bases are TGCAGTGCTAGGGACGGACAGGCGAACACTGGAGCTTTCTTT. Translating gives CSARDGQANTGAFF.

The rearrangement uses TRBV19 and TRBJ1-4, with a tentative D call TRBD1 (5 bases). The V gene lost 8 bases and the J gene lost 7 bases, with 14 bases spanning the gap. The germline V gene encodes CDR1 LNHDA and CDR2 SQIVND (reference sequence). The CDR3 runs 13 residues. As DNA, the CDR3 is TGTGCCAGTTCCGGGACTGTACTTGAAAAACTGTTTTTT. Encoded protein: CASSGTVLEKLFF.

This clonotype showed up many times. The J gene is TRBJ1-1, the V gene TRBV5-1; D may be TRBD1 (6 bases). Deletions cut 8 bases from V and 6 bases from J, with 17 bases between. This CDR3 spans 13 amino acids. From germline, CDR1 is SGHRS and CDR2 YFSETQ. The CDR3, as DNA: TGCGCCAGTTGGGACAACCAACGCGCTGAAGCTTTCTTT. Protein: CASWDNQRAEAFF.

This clonotype was seen only a few times. The chain links TRBV2 to TRBJ2-1; 10 bases fit TRBD2. The CDR3 runs to 14 residues. The germline V gene has CDR1 SNHLY and CDR2 FYNNEI. With V trimmed by 2 bases and J by 6 bases, 1 base remained unmatched. For the CDR3, the DNA is TGTGCCAGCAGTGAATGGACTAGCGGCAATGAGCAGTTCTTC. This sequence encodes CASSEWTSGNEQFF.

This clonotype was counted a few times. The chain has TRBV7-6 and TRBJ2-2, with D maybe TRBD1 (5 bases). The CDR3 consists of 19 residues. V was pared by 7 bases and J by 6 bases, with 30 bases between. Looked up from germline, CDR1 is SGHVS and CDR2 is FNYEAQ. This chain's CDR3 is CASTPRLGAVSIFPGELFF. The CDR3 DNA is TGTGCCAGCACCCCTCGCCTAGGGGCAGTATCTATATTTCCCGGGGAGCTGTTTTTT.

This chain links TRBV18 with TRBJ1-2; D remains ambiguous. The CDR3 is 15 amino acids. The V gene's germline CDR1 is KGHSH and CDR2 LQKENI. V dropped 6 bases and J dropped 0 bases, with 14 bases sitting between them. CDR3 in amino acids: CASSGQVRANYGYTF. CDR3 coding DNA: TGTGCCAGCTCCGGGCAAGTCAGAGCTAACTATGGCTACACCTTC.

This clonotype was found a few times. CDR3 sequence: CASSRHGLGNTKNEKLFF. The CDR3 DNA sequence: TGTGCCAGCAGCCGTCATGGGTTGGGCAATACTAAAAATGAAAAACTGTTTTTT. V is TRBV7-6 and J is TRBJ1-4; D remains unclear. Germline V gives CDR1 SGHVS, CDR2 FNYEAQ. CDR3 size: 18 residues. Trimming left V 5 bases short and J 5 bases short, with 24 bases between.

This clonotype was detected a few times. The rearrangement links TRBV3-1 to TRBJ1-2, with unresolved D. Per germline, CDR1 LGHDT and CDR2 YNNKEL (reference sequence). The CDR3 covers 14 residues. Trimming cost V 1 base and J 2 bases, with 8 bases left between them. The CDR3 DNA follows: TGTGCCAGCAGCCAAGGGGGAATCAACTATGGCTACACCTTC. Residues: CASSQGGINYGYTF.

The V gene is TRBV2, the J gene TRBJ2-1, with D unclear. The V gene's germline CDR1 is SNHLY and CDR2 FYNNEI. The CDR3 runs to 16 residues. Trimming took 6 bases from V and 3 from J, leaving 18 bases between them. CDR3 nucleotides: TGTGCCAGCAGCGCCCGCCGGACGGGCAACTACAATGAGCAGTTCTTC. This sequence encodes CASSARRTGNYNEQFF.

The gene calls are TRBV29-1 and TRBJ2-1, with a tentative D call TRBD2 (5 bases). The CDR3 is made up of 13 amino acids. Trimming cost V 2 bases and J 6 bases, with 11 bases left between them. Germline values: CDR1 SQVTM, CDR2 ANQGSEA. CDR3 sequence (DNA): TGCAGCGTTGAATACGCTAGCAGCAATGAGCAGTTCTTC. This sequence encodes CSVEYASSNEQFF.

This clonotype showed up just a few times. The rearrangement uses TRBV3-1 and TRBJ2-7, with D perhaps matching TRBD1 (6 bases). The CDR3 sequence is 14 residues long. V lost 1 base and J 4 bases, leaving 11 bases between the germline ends. Germline V gene lookup returns CDR1 LGHDT and CDR2 YNNKEL (reference sequence). The chain's CDR3 is CASSQVLQGYEQYF. In DNA form, the CDR3 reads TGTGCCAGCAGCCAAGTCCTACAGGGTTACGAGCAGTACTTC.

The table lists this clonotype with a count of one. The chain carries TRBV6-5 and TRBJ1-6, with 7 positions matching TRBD1. Per the germline V gene, CDR1 is MNHEY and CDR2 is SVGAGI. With 7 bases clipped from V and 9 bases from J, the junction kept 9 bases outside the gene matches. The CDR3 extends over 14 amino acids. The DNA of the CDR3 is TGTGCCAGCACCAGACAGGGCGAGGGTTCACCCCTCCACTTT. Its translation: CASTRQGEGSPLHF.

This clonotype was seen many times. The chain is built from TRBV5-6 and TRBJ2-2; D uncertain. Germline values: CDR1 SGHDT, CDR2 YYEEEE. CDR3 length equals 16 residues. V lost 1 base and J 0 bases, leaving 10 bases between the germline ends. In DNA, the CDR3 is TGTGCCAGCAGCTTGTTGGCGGAGCCGAACACCGGGGAGCTGTTTTTT. Its translation is CASSLLAEPNTGELFF.

A few counts support this clonotype. The chain recombines TRBV7-9 with TRBJ2-7; 12 bases are shared with TRBD1. Germline V gives CDR1 SEHNR, CDR2 FQNEAQ (reference sequence). The CDR3 covers 17 residues. The ends lost 2 bases at V and 4 bases at J; junction bases unmatched: 9. Written as DNA, the CDR3 is TGTGCCAGCAGCTTATGGGGACAGGGGGCTTCTGGTTACGAGCAGTACTTC. This translates into CASSLWGQGASGYEQYF.

The V and J genes are TRBV20-1 and TRBJ2-1, with 10 bases matching TRBD2. J lost 6 bases, V lost 3 bases, and 11 bases had no gene match. CDR1 is DFQATT, CDR2 SNEGSKA, per germline (reference sequence). The CDR3 covers 16 residues. The CDR3 spells CSARNSGRAWSNEQFF. DNA of the CDR3: TGCAGTGCTAGGAACAGCGGGAGGGCCTGGTCCAATGAGCAGTTCTTC.

The V call is TRBV11-2, the J call TRBJ2-2, with D perhaps matching TRBD2 (5 bases). The CDR3 is made up of 12 amino acids. V was shortened by 3 bases and J by 7 bases, with 6 bases between the two germline ends. Germline CDR1 and CDR2: SGHAT and FQNNGV. DNA for the CDR3: TGTGCCAGCAGCTTTGGGAGCGGGGAGCTGTTTTTT. This translates into CASSFGSGELFF.

This sequence joins TRBV20-1 and TRBJ2-7, with D perhaps TRBD2 (5 bases). The CDR3 length is 14 residues. Trimming shortened V by 5 bases and J by 3 bases, and 17 bases separated the two germline ends. The germline CDR1 and CDR2 sequences are DFQATT and SNEGSKA (reference sequence). The CDR3 DNA reads as TGCAGTGCTCTATTTCCGGGGTGGCGCTACGAGCAGTACTTC. Translating it yields CSALFPGWRYEQYF.

Here the CDR3 DNA reads TGTGCCAGCAGCTTCCCCTCAGCGTACAATGAGCAGTTCTTC. This encodes CASSFPSAYNEQFF. The V call is TRBV7-2, the J call TRBJ2-1, with D unclear. Germline V gene lookup returns CDR1 SGHTA and CDR2 FQGNSA. This CDR3 is built from 14 residues. V was shortened by 3 bases and J by 4 bases, with 10 bases between the two germline ends.

The rearrangement uses TRBV9 and TRBJ1-5; 9 nucleotides match TRBD1. V shed 4 bases and J 4 bases; nucleotides not matched to a gene: 6. The germline V gene encodes CDR1 SGDLS and CDR2 YYNGEE. CDR3 size: 15 residues. The CDR3 DNA sequence: TGTGCCAGCAGCACAGGGGGCGCGGGAAATCAGCCCCAGCATTTT. It encodes CASSTGGAGNQPQHF. The whole variable domain, filled in from reference TRBV9 and TRBJ1-5, reads DSGVTQTPKHLITATGQRVTLRCSPRSGDLSVYWYQQSLDQGLQFLIQYYNGEERAKGNILERFSAQQFPDLHSELNLSSLELGDSALYFCASSTGGAGNQPQHFGDGTRLSIL.

This clonotype showed up just a few times. The genes are TRBV14 and TRBJ1-1; 9 nucleotides align to TRBD1. This CDR3 comprises 15 residues. CDR1 SGHDN and CDR2 FVKESK come from the germline V gene. Trimming at V came to 0 bases and at J to 5 bases, leaving 4 bases not matched to a gene. CDR3 residues: CASSQEDRGHTEAFF. CDR3 bases: TGTGCCAGCAGCCAAGAGGACAGGGGACATACTGAAGCTTTCTTT. Filled out from reference TRBV14 and TRBJ1-1, the complete variable domain reads EAGVTQFPSHSVIEKGQTVTLRCDPISGHDNLYWYRRVMGKEIKFLLHFVKESKQDESGMPNNRFLAERTGGTYSTLKVQPAELEDSGVYFCASSQEDRGHTEAFFGQGTRLTVV.

This clonotype was seen more than once but under ten times. The chain combines TRBV20-1 with TRBJ2-7, with 8 bases matching TRBD2. This CDR3 spans 14 amino acids. The germline gives CDR1 DFQATT, CDR2 SNEGSKA (reference sequence). J was trimmed by 3 bases and V by 1 base; bases with no gene match: 5. The CDR3 DNA reads TGCAGTGCTAGAGGGGTAGCGGGGAGCTACGAGCAGTACTTC. Its translation: CSARGVAGSYEQYF.

The chain couples TRBV4-1 to TRBJ2-3, with a weak D call TRBD2 (6 bases). CDR1 and CDR2 (germline): MGHRA, YSYEKL. V was cut by 3 bases and J by 6 bases, with 13 bases left in between. This CDR3 region has 14 residues. For the CDR3, the DNA is TGCGCCAGCAGCCACCGGGTTGGGAGGGATACGCAGTATTTT. Translated, it gives CASSHRVGRDTQYF.

The chain joins TRBV7-9 to TRBJ1-2; D unresolved. Germline V gene data show CDR1 as SEHNR and CDR2 as FQNEAQ (reference sequence). Trimming took 5 bases from V and 4 from J, leaving 17 bases between them. The length of the CDR3 is 15 residues. The CDR3, as DNA: TGTGCCAGCAGCCCGGGCCAGGTTGGGCGCTATGGCTACACCTTC. This gives the protein CASSPGQVGRYGYTF.

This chain uses TRBV5-1 with TRBJ1-2; TRBD1 might be the D (5 bases). The CDR3 has 15 amino acids. Germline-derived CDR1 and CDR2 are SGHRS and YFSETQ. V was clipped by 3 bases and J by 3 bases, with 15 bases between them. Written as DNA, the CDR3 is TGCGCCAGCAGCTCAGGTCGAACGGGGCACTATGGCTACACCTTC. Its protein product is CASSSGRTGHYGYTF.

This chain connects TRBV7-3 to TRBJ2-3; the match to TRBD2 covers 10 bases. V trimming: 5 bases; J trimming: 7 bases; junction bases outside the gene matches: 6. Germline V gives CDR1 SGHTA, CDR2 FQGTGA. This CDR3 contains 14 residues. In DNA form, the CDR3 reads TGTGCCAGCAGCCCTACTAGCGGGGCCCATACGCAGTATTTT. This gives the protein CASSPTSGAHTQYF.